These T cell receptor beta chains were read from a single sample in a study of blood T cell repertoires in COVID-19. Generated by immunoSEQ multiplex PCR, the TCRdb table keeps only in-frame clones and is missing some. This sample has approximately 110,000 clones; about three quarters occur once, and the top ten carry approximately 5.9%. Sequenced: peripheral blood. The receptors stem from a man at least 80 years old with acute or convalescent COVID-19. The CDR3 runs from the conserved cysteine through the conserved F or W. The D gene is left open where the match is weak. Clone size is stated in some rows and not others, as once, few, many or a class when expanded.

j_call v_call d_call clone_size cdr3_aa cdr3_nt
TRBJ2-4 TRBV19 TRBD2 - CASSMGAGTSEDLDIQYF TGTGCCAGTAGTATGGGGGCCGGGACTAGCGAGGATTTGGACATTCAGTACTTC
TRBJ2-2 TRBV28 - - CASSLLLNTGELFF TGTGCCAGCAGTTTACTTCTAAACACCGGGGAGCTGTTTTTT
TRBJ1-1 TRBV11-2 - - CASSLAITGNAFF TGTGCCAGCAGCTTAGCGATTACAGGGAACGCTTTCTTT
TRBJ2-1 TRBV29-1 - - CSGGLAVYNEQFF TGCAGCGGGGGGCTAGCGGTCTACAATGAGCAGTTCTTC
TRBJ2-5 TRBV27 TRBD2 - CASSSIPAGGQETQYF TGTGCCAGCAGTTCGATTCCAGCGGGAGGCCAAGAGACCCAGTACTTC
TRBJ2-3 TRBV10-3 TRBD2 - CAIKLREENTQYF TGTGCCATCAAACTTCGGGAGGAAAATACGCAGTATTTT
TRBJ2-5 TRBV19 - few CASSIAGIETQYF TGTGCCAGTAGTATAGCAGGTATCGAGACCCAGTACTTC
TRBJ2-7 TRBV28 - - CASSQGLLSSYEQYF TGTGCCAGCAGTCAAGGACTGCTGAGCTCCTACGAGCAGTACTTC
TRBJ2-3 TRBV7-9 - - CASSLSTDTQYF TGTGCCAGCAGCCTAAGCACAGATACGCAGTATTTT
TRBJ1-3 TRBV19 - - CASRTAFFSGNTIYF TGTGCCAGTCGGACAGCCTTCTTCTCTGGAAACACCATATATTTT
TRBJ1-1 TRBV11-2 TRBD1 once CASSPRQGRQNTEAFF TGTGCCAGCAGCCCCCGACAGGGACGACAAAACACTGAAGCTTTCTTT
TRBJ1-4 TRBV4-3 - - CASSHGTASNEKLFF TGCGCCAGCAGCCACGGGACTGCCAGTAATGAAAAACTGTTTTTT
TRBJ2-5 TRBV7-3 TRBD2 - CASSLAGLDAETQYF TGTGCCAGCAGCTTGGCGGGACTAGATGCTGAGACCCAGTACTTC
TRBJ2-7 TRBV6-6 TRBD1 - CASSPRQGAYEQYF TGTGCCAGCAGCCCTCGACAGGGGGCCTACGAGCAGTACTTC
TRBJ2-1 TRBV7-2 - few CASSLVVWEQFF TGTGCCAGCAGCTTAGTAGTGTGGGAGCAGTTCTTC
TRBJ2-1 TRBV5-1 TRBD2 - CASGLAPYNEQFF TGCGCCAGCGGACTAGCGCCTTACAATGAGCAGTTCTTC
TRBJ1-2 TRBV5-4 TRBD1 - CASSPRDRAIYGYTF TGTGCCAGCAGCCCCCGGGACAGGGCGATCTATGGCTACACCTTC
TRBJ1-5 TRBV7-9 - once CASGGEAGQPQHF TGTGCCAGCGGTGGTGAGGCTGGGCAGCCCCAGCATTTT
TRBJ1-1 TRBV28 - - CASSPLGLGHPEAFF TGTGCCAGCAGCCCACTAGGGCTAGGGCATCCTGAAGCTTTCTTT
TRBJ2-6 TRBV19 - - CASRIGSSGANVLTF TGTGCCAGTAGGATCGGGAGCTCTGGGGCCAACGTCCTGACTTTC
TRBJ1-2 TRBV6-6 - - CASSSGVPYGYTF TGTGCCAGCAGTTCGGGAGTCCCCTATGGCTACACCTTC
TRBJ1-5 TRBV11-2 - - CASSLDYNQPQHF TGTGCCAGCAGCTTAGATTACAATCAGCCCCAGCATTTT
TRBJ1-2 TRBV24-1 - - CATSAANYGYTF TGTGCCACCAGTGCGGCTAACTATGGCTACACCTTC
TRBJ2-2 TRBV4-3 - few CASSQDGSSGGELFF TGCGCCAGCAGCCAAGATGGCTCCTCGGGTGGGGAGCTGTTTTTT
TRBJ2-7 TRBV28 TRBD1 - CASSAFGTASYEQYF TGTGCCAGCAGTGCCTTCGGGACAGCGTCCTACGAGCAGTACTTC
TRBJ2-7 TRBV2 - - CASVYSNEQYF TGTGCCAGCGTGTATAGCAATGAGCAGTACTTC
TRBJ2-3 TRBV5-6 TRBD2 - CASSRTVLERESDTQYF TGTGCCAGCAGCAGGACCGTCTTGGAGCGGGAGTCGGATACGCAGTATTTT
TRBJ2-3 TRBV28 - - CASSLWGQATQYF TGTGCCAGCAGTTTATGGGGTCAGGCTACGCAGTATTTT
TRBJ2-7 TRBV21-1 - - CASSKRGQTTYEQYF TGTGCCAGCAGCAAACGAGGTCAGACTACCTACGAGCAGTACTTC
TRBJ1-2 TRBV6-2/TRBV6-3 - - CASSYSGLGYTF TGTGCCAGCAGTTACTCTGGCCTTGGCTACACCTTC
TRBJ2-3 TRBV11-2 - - CASSLAISQARPVTDTQYF TGTGCCAGCAGCTTAGCTATTAGCCAAGCCCGGCCCGTCACAGATACGCAGTATTTT
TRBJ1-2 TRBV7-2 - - CASSPTWGHGYTF TGTGCCAGCAGCCCGACTTGGGGCCATGGCTACACCTTC
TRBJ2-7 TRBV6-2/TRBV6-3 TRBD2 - CASSYSGLARVHEQYF TGTGCCAGCAGTTATTCCGGACTAGCGAGAGTCCACGAGCAGTACTTC
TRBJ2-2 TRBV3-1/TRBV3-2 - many CASSLSPYGAGELFF TGTGCCAGCAGCCTAAGCCCATATGGGGCTGGGGAGCTGTTTTTT
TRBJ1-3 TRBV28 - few CASSFTLDRPSGNTIYF TGTGCCAGCAGCTTTACCCTCGACAGGCCATCTGGAAACACCATATATTTT
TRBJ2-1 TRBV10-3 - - CAISESNLNEQFF TGTGCCATCAGTGAGTCGAACTTGAATGAGCAGTTCTTC
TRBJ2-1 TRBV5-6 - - CASSYRSTGKSYNEQFF TGTGCCAGCAGCTACAGATCTACAGGAAAATCCTACAATGAGCAGTTCTTC
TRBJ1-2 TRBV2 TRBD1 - CASSMGRGKGGYTF TGTGCCAGCAGTATGGGCAGGGGGAAGGGAGGCTACACCTTC
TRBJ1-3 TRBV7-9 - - CASSVDSGSGNTIYF TGTGCCAGCAGCGTGGACTCCGGCTCTGGAAACACCATATATTTT
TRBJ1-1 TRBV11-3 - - CASSLEAGAGEAFF TGTGCCAGCAGCTTAGAAGCAGGGGCTGGAGAAGCTTTCTTT
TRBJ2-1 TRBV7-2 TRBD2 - CASSQRTSGSHEQFF TGTGCCAGCAGCCAGCGGACTAGCGGGAGTCATGAGCAGTTCTTC
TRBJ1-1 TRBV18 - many CASSPTTNTEAFF TGTGCCAGCTCTCCCACAACGAACACTGAAGCTTTCTTT
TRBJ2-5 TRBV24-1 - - CATSDSADPVAGTQYF TGTGCCACCAGTGATTCCGCCGATCCGGTGGCGGGAACCCAGTACTTC
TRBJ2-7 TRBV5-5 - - CASSLGLNAGYYEQYF TGTGCCAGCAGCTTGGGTCTGAACGCGGGGTACTACGAGCAGTACTTC
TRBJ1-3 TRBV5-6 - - CASSSTQSGNTIYF TGTGCCAGCAGTTCGACACAGTCTGGAAACACCATATATTTT
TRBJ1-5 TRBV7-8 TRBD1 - CASSLWDRGIAQHF TGTGCCAGCAGCTTGTGGGACAGGGGGATAGCCCAGCATTTT
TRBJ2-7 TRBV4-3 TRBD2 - CASSQELREYAYEQYF TGCGCCAGCAGCCAAGAACTGCGGGAGTACGCCTACGAGCAGTACTTC
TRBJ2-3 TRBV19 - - CASSWSRSTDTQYF TGTGCCAGTAGTTGGTCCAGGAGCACAGATACGCAGTATTTT
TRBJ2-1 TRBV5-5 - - CASSFNYNEQFF TGTGCCAGCAGCTTCAACTACAATGAGCAGTTCTTC
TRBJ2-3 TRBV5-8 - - CASTLGGTDTQYF TGTGCCAGCACCCTCGGGGGTACAGATACGCAGTATTTT
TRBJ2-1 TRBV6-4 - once CASSEQDSLGNEQFF TGTGCCAGCAGTGAGCAGGACTCCCTGGGCAATGAGCAGTTCTTC
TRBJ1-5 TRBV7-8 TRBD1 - CASSRDRGSNQPQHF TGTGCCAGCAGCCGGGACAGGGGTAGCAATCAGCCCCAGCATTTT
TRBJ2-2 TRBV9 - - CASSVEVVGAHTGELFF TGTGCCAGCAGCGTAGAAGTTGTGGGAGCACACACCGGGGAGCTGTTTTTT
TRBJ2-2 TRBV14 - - CASSQHGTGELFF TGTGCCAGCAGCCAGCACGGCACCGGGGAGCTGTTTTTT
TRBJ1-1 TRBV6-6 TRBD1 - CASKIRGENTEAFF TGTGCCAGCAAGATCAGGGGGGAAAACACTGAAGCTTTCTTT